What follows are 8 T cell receptor beta chains derived from one specimen sequenced in a study of long-term antiretroviral therapy in people with HIV. Sequencing relied on immunoSEQ assay v3.0, run at survey level. Some clones are missing from TCRdb's copy, which holds only in-frame ones; the method was immunoSEQ multiplex PCR. Among 30,000 to 40,000 clones, 60% to 85% were seen once, and the ten largest hold just over 7%. The sample in question was unsorted PBMCs, obtained 2 years after starting antiretroviral therapy. These TCRs come from a woman between 50 and 59 years old with HIV.

The gene calls are TRBV5-1 and TRBJ2-5; D unclear. The germline V and J ends were trimmed by 2 bases and 2 bases, with 10 bases remaining between them. CDR1 and CDR2 (germline): SGHRS, YFSETQ. The CDR3 has 14 residues. CDR3 nucleotide sequence: TGCGCCAGCAGCTTCTCTCCCCCGCAAGAGACCCAGTACTTC. Residues: CASSFSPPQETQYF.

Here the CDR3 DNA reads TGTGCCAGCAGCTTAAGCGGGGGGGCTATGTATGAGCAGTTCTTC. Translation: CASSLSGGAMYEQFF. The chain links TRBV9 to TRBJ2-1, with TRBD2 identical over 10 bases. V was clipped by 4 bases and J by 8 bases; unmatched bases: 9. The CDR3 runs 15 residues. Germline V gene data show CDR1 as SGDLS and CDR2 as YYNGEE. The full variable domain, completed using reference TRBV9 and TRBJ2-1, is DSGVTQTPKHLITATGQRVTLRCSPRSGDLSVYWYQQSLDQGLQFLIQYYNGEERAKGNILERFSAQQFPDLHSELNLSSLELGDSALYFCASSLSGGAMYEQFFGPGTRLTVL.

This clone was found once. V usage is TRBV5-1 and J usage is TRBJ2-6, with D maybe TRBD1 (6 bases). Germline V CDR1 and CDR2: SGHRS, YFSETQ. Deletions cut 0 bases from V and 2 bases from J, with 6 bases between. The CDR3 contains 15 residues. In DNA, the CDR3 is TGCGCCAGCAGCTTGGGGGACACTGGGGCCAACGTCCTGACTTTC. It codes for CASSLGDTGANVLTF.

The chain has TRBV4-1 and TRBJ1-2; D unclear. The V and J ends lost 0 bases and 4 bases respectively, with 9 bases between them. The CDR3 covers 14 residues. Germline V gives CDR1 MGHRA, CDR2 YSYEKL. CDR3 nucleotides: TGCGCCAGCAGCCAAGATCTGGCCGCCTATGGCTACACCTTC. Translation gives CASSQDLAAYGYTF.

This chain joins TRBV10-3 and TRBJ2-4; 8 bases map to TRBD1. The CDR3 contains 14 residues. Germline trimming cut 6 bases from V and 9 bases from J; bases unmatched to any gene: 10. CDR1 and CDR2 (germline): ENHRY, SYGVKD. As DNA, the CDR3 is TGTGCCATCAGCCCCGGACAGGGCTTTGGCATTCAGTACTTC. This sequence encodes CAISPGQGFGIQYF.

This clone came up once. The genes are TRBV5-1 and TRBJ2-3; 8 nucleotides align to TRBD1. This CDR3 is 16 amino acids long. V trimming: 2 bases; J trimming: 2 bases; junction bases outside the gene matches: 7. CDR1 and CDR2 (germline): SGHRS, YFSETQ. CDR3 sequence: CASSLGAGGVTDTQYF. In nucleotides, the CDR3 is TGCGCCAGCAGCTTAGGGGCAGGGGGCGTCACAGATACGCAGTATTTT.

This clone was counted a few times. The chain couples TRBV28 to TRBJ2-7; possibly TRBD2 for D (5 bases). The V gene's germline CDR1 is MDHEN and CDR2 SYDVKM. Trimming shortened V by 5 bases and J by 6 bases, and 20 bases separated the two germline ends. There are 15 residues in the CDR3. The CDR3 loop is CASSLLRASKGEQYF. The CDR3 region has the DNA TGTGCCAGCAGTCTCCTCCGGGCTAGCAAAGGCGAGCAGTACTTC.

The chain uses TRBV27 and TRBJ2-7; D possibly corresponds to TRBD2 (6 bases). Germline assignment: CDR1 MNHEY and CDR2 SMNVEV (reference sequence). Trimming stripped 6 bases from V and 3 bases from J, with 15 bases between. The CDR3 sequence is 14 residues long. The CDR3 DNA reads as TGTGCCAGCAGGACCCGGGGGATAATCTACGAGCAGTACTTC. The encoded protein is CASRTRGIIYEQYF.